In this sample, the clone carrying this T cell receptor (beta chain) turned up many times. What it recognizes is unknown. Starting from approximately 470 ng of total RNA, TCR beta cDNA was produced with a primer in the constant region. A slightly modified ARM-PCR protocol with three nested multiplex PCR rounds produced these TCR beta libraries. Investigators reported that the first two PCR rounds, at 10 cycles each, used TRBV1-TRBV30 forward primers with a C-beta reverse primer. MiXCR, run by TCRdb on the multiplex PCR reads, gives a single entry per CDR3 protein. This sample has 95,000 to 150,000 distinct CDR3 sequences, with 65% found just once. The source of the sample is a study of tumor-infiltrating lymphocytes in primary liver carcinoma. This CDR3 has 16 amino acids. Trimming removed 6 bases at V and 0 bases at J, with 16 bases between. The germline CDR1 and CDR2 sequences are MNHEY and SVGAGI.

Taking 20-30 mg of unsorted bulk tissue, the authors co-extracted RNA and DNA. Patients were treatment-naive with chronic HBV infection. Samples came from superior, inferior, lateral poles and tumor centre. Study results and limitations: For tumor-adjacent and tumor-blood pairs, overlap was less than that seen for tumor region pairs.

Material: liver tumor tissue from sampling region 1. Subset meaning: tumor region T1, superior pole. V is TRBV6-5 and J is TRBJ2-3; D may be TRBD2 (5 bases). This receptor was obtained from an older woman with primary liver carcinoma and hepatitis B virus infection. The CDR3 nucleotides are TGTGCCAGCAGCTTGTCCCTTCCGGGAAGCACAGATACGCAGTATTTT. Its translation is CASSLSLPGSTDTQYF.